This T cell receptor (beta chain) was recovered during a study of PD-1 blockade in classical Hodgkin lymphoma. Study-wide points: Diminished baseline TCR diversity has been reported in newly diagnosed patients relative to healthy donors.

Assay: immunoSEQ multiplex PCR; the TCRdb copy retains only in-frame clones and omits some. The sample lists 5,500 to 7,000 clones, 65% to 90% occurring once. Per the germline V gene, CDR1 is LNHDA and CDR2 is SQIVND (reference sequence). Trimming removed 6 bases at V and 4 bases at J, with 13 bases between. This CDR3 spans 14 amino acids. Time point of the sample: cycle 4 day 1 (C4D1), after 6 weeks of nivolumab. Every patient relapsed after autologous stem cell transplantation, and brentuximab vedotin exposure varied. To note about this clone: The antigen remains undetermined.

This sequence originates from a human donor with classical Hodgkin lymphoma. This sample comprised peripheral blood mononuclear cells (PBMCs), obtained before the fourth cycle of nivolumab. The rearrangement joins TRBV19 to TRBJ1-5, with TRBD1 as a possible D gene (6 bases). The chain's CDR3 is CASSYREMNQPQHF. CDR3 sequence (DNA): TGTGCCAGTAGCTACAGGGAAATGAATCAGCCCCAGCATTTT. The complete variable domain, with remaining parts taken from reference TRBV19 and TRBJ1-5, reads DGGITQSPKYLFRKEGQNVTLSCEQNLNHDAMYWYRQDPGQGLRLIYYSQIVNDFQKGDIAEGYSVSREKKESFPLTVTSAQKNPTAFYLCASSYREMNQPQHFGDGTRLSIL.